Sequencing of this TCR beta chain was carried out in a study of CD4 T cells in relation to SARS-CoV-2 and coronaviruses. Concerning this clone itself: The antigen is undetermined.

TCRdb's table, derived via immunoSEQ multiplex PCR, lists solely in-frame clones and lacks some. The top ten clones hold 1.4% of a sample with some 44,000 clones, 82% of them seen once. Germline assignment: CDR1 MGHDK and CDR2 SYGVNS. The CDR3 runs 14 residues. Trimming cost V 6 bases and J 5 bases; bases outside gene matches: 2. Sequenced material: naive CD4+ T cells from PBMCs, cultured in vitro. The subset: naive CD4+ T cells isolated by negative enrichment. The chain couples TRBV25-1 to TRBJ2-1, with 12 bases identical to TRBD2. The origin of this receptor is an adult with COVID-19. CDR3 loop: CASRRTSGNNEQFF. CDR3 coding DNA: TGTGCCAGCAGGAGGACTAGCGGGAACAATGAGCAGTTCTTC.